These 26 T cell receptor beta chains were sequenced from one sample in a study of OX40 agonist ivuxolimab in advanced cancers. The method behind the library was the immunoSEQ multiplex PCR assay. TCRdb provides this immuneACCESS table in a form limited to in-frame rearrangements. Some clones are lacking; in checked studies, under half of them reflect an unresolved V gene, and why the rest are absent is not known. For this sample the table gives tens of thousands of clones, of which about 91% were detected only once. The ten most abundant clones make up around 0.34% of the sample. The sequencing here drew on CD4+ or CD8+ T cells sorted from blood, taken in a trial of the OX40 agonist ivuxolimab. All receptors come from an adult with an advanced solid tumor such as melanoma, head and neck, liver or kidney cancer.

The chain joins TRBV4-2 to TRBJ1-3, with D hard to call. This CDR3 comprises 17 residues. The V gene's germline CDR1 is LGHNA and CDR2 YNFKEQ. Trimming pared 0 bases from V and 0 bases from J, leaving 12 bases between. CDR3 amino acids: CASSQEPGLSSGNTIYF. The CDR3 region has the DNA TGTGCCAGCAGCCAAGAACCCGGTTTGAGCTCTGGAAACACCATATATTTT.

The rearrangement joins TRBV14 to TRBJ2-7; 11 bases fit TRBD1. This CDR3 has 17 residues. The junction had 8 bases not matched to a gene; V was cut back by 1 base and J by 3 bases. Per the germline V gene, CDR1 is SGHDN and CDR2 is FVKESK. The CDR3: CASSQGTGGDWDYEQYF. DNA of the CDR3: TGTGCCAGCAGCCAAGGGACAGGGGGCGACTGGGACTACGAGCAGTACTTC.

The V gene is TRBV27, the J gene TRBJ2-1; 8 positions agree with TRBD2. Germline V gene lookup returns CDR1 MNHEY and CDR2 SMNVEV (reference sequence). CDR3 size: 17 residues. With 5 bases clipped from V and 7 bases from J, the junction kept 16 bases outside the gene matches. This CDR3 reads CASSTLGLSGSRNEQFF. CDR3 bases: TGTGCCAGCAGTACCCTCGGACTGAGCGGGAGCCGAAATGAGCAGTTCTTC.

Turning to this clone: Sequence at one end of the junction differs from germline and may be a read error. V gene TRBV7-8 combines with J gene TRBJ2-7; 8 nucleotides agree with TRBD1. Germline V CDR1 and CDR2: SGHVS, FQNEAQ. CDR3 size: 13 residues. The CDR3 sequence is CASSYDRGRTPDF. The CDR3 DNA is TGTGCCAGCAGCTACGACAGGGGCCGAACCCCGGACTTC.

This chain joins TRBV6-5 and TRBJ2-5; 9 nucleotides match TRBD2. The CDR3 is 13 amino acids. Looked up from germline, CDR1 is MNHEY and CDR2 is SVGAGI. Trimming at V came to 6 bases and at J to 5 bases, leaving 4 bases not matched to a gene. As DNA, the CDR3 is TGTGCCAGCAGGATGGCGGGAGGGGAGACCCAGTACTTC. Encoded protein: CASRMAGGETQYF.

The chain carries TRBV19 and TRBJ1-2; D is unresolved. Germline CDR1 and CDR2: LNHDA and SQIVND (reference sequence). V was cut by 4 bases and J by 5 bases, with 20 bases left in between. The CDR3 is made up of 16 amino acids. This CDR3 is CASSNKQMGRGYGYTF. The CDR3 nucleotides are TGTGCCAGTAGTAATAAACAGATGGGTCGGGGTTATGGCTACACCTTC.

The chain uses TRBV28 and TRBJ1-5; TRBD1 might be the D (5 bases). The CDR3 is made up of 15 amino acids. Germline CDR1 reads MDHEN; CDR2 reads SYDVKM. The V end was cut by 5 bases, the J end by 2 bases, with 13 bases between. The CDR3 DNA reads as TGTGCCAGCAGTGGGGCAGGGAAGGGCAATCAGCCCCAGCATTTT. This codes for CASSGAGKGNQPQHF.

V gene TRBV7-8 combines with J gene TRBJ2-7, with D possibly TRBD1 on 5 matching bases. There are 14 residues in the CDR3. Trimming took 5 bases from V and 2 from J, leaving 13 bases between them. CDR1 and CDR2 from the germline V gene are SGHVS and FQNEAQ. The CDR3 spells CASSRQSGAYEQYF. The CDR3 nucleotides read TGTGCCAGCAGCAGACAGTCAGGAGCCTACGAGCAGTACTTC.

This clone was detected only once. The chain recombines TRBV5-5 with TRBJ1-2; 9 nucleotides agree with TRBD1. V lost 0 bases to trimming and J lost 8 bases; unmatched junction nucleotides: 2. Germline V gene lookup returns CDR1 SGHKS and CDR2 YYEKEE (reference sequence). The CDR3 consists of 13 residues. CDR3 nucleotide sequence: TGTGCCAGCAGCTTGGGGACAGGGGTAGGCTACACCTTC. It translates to CASSLGTGVGYTF.

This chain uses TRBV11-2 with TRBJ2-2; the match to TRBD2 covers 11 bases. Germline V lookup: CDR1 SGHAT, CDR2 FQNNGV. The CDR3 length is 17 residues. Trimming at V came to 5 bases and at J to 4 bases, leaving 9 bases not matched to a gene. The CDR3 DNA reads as TGTGCCAGCAGCCCTCGTGCTAGCGGGAGGCGCACCGGGGAGCTGTTTTTT. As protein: CASSPRASGRRTGELFF.

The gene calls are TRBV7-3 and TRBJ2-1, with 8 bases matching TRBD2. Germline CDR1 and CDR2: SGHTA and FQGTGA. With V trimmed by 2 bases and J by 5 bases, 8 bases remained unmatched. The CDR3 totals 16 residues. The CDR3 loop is CASSLGLAPGDNEQFF. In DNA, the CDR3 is TGTGCCAGCAGCTTAGGACTAGCACCTGGGGACAATGAGCAGTTCTTC.

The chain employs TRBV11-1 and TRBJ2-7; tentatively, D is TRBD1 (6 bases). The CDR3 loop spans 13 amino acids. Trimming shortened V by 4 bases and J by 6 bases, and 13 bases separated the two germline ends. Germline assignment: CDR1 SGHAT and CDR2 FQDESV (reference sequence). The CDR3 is CASSYVTGSEQYF. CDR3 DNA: TGTGCCAGCAGCTACGTCACAGGGTCCGAGCAGTACTTC.

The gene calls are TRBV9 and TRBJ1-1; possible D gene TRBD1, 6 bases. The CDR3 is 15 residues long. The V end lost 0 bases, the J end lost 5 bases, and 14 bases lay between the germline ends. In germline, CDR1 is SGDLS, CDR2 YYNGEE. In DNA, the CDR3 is TGTGCCAGCAGCGTAGATGTCACCCAGGGGACTGAAGCTTTCTTT. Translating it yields CASSVDVTQGTEAFF.

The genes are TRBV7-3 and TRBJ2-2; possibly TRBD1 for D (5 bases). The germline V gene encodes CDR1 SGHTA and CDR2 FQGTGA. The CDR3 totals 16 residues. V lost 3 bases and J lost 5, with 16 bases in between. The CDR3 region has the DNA TGTGCCAGCAGCTTGAGTGCGACAGAGAATACCGGGGAGCTGTTTTTT. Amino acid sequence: CASSLSATENTGELFF.

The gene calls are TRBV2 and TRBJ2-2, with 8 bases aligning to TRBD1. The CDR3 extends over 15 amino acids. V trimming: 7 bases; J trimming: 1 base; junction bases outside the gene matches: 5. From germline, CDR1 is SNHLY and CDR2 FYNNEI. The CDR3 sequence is CASKAGQGNTGELFF. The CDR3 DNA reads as TGTGCCAGCAAAGCAGGACAGGGGAACACCGGGGAGCTGTTTTTT.

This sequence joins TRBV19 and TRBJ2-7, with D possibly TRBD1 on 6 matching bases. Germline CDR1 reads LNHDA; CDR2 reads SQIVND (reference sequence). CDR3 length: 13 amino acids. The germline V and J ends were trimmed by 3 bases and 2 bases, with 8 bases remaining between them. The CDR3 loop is CASSMDRTYEQYF. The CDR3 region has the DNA TGTGCCAGTAGTATGGACAGAACCTACGAGCAGTACTTC.

The CDR3 DNA reads as TGTGCCAGCAGCCCGGACCTGGGCGAGCAGTACTTC. Amino acid sequence: CASSPDLGEQYF. J is TRBJ2-5 and V is TRBV7-9, with D unclear. The J call may be wrong; the DNA end is better matched by TRBJ2-7. Germline V gene lookup returns CDR1 SEHNR and CDR2 FQNEAQ (reference sequence). The length of the CDR3 is 12 residues.

The CDR3 here is CASSLLTNTEAFF. The CDR3 DNA reads as TGTGCCAGCAGCTTATTGACGAACACTGAAGCTTTCTTT. This chain uses TRBV7-9 with TRBJ1-1; D uncertain. CDR3 size: 13 residues. Per the germline V gene, CDR1 is SEHNR and CDR2 is FQNEAQ (reference sequence). Trimming removed 2 bases at V and 1 base at J, with 5 bases between.

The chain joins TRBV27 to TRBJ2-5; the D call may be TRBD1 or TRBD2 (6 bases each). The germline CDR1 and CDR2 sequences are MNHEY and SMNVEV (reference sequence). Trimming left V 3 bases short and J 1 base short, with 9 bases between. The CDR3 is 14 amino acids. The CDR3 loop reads CASSFGGGQETQYF. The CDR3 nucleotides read TGTGCCAGCAGTTTCGGAGGGGGCCAAGAGACCCAGTACTTC.

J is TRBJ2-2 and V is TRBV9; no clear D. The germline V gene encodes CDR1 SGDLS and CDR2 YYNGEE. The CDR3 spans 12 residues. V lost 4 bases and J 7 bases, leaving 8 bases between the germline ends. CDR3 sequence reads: CASSPQVGELFF. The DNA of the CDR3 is TGTGCCAGCAGCCCTCAAGTCGGGGAGCTGTTTTTT.

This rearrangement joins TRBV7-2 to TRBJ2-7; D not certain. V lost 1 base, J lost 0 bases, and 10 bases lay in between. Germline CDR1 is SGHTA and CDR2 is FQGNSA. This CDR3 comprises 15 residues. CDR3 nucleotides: TGTGCCAGCAGCTTAGGAACACGATACTCCTACGAGCAGTACTTC. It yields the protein CASSLGTRYSYEQYF.

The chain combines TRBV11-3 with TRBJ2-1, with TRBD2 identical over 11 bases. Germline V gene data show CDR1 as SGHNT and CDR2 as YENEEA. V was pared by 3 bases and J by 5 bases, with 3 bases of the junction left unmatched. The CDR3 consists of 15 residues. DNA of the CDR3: TGTGCCAGCAGCTTCCTTAGCGGGAGGGACAATGAGCAGTTCTTC. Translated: CASSFLSGRDNEQFF.

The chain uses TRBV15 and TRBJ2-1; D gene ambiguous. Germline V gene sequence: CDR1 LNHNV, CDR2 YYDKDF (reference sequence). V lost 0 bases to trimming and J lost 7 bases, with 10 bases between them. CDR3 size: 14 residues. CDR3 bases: TGTGCCACCAGCAGAGATAGGGCTGGGAATGAGCAGTTCTTC. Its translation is CATSRDRAGNEQFF.

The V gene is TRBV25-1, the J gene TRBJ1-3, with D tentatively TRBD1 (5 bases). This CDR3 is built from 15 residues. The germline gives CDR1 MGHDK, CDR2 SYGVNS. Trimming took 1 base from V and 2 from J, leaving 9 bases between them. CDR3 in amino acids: CASSEWAGTGNTIYF. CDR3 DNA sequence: TGTGCCAGCAGTGAATGGGCAGGGACTGGAAACACCATATATTTT.

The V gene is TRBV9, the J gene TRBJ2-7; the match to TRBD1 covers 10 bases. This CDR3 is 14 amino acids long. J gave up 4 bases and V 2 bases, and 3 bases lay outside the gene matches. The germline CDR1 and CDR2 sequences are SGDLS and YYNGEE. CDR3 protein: CASSVRDRGYEQYF. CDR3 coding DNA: TGTGCCAGCAGCGTGCGGGACAGGGGATACGAGCAGTACTTC.

CDR3 protein: CASSPSLAQGNNEQFF. The DNA of the CDR3 is TGTGCCAGCAGCCCTAGTCTAGCGCAAGGGAACAATGAGCAGTTCTTC. The J gene is TRBJ2-1, the V gene TRBV11-2; D might be TRBD2 (6 bases). The CDR3 is 16 amino acids. Germline V gene lookup returns CDR1 SGHAT and CDR2 FQNNGV. The V end was cut by 5 bases, the J end by 5 bases, with 19 bases between.